The 17 T cell receptor beta chains in this list originate from one sample, sequenced in a study of beta chain features in type 1 diabetes (dated by TCRdb to 2016 to 2018). The study at large found these results: Type 1 diabetes patients showed a moderate but significant shortening of TCRB CDR3 length in all four CD4+ subsets.

To prepare the library, the immunoSEQ multiplex PCR assay was applied. The High Capacity cDNA Reverse Transcription Kit was used to reverse transcribe all of the isolated RNA, meaning that expressed TCRB transcripts were what got sequenced. TCRdb mirrors the immuneACCESS table, restricted to in-frame sequences. Some clones are absent from its copies; in checked studies, under half trace to an unresolved V gene, and the reason for the others is unknown. The sample contains a few hundred thousand clones, around 24% of them found a single time. The ten largest clones add up to about 0.011% of the sample. The antigens of these receptors remain unknown. The source material was naive CD4+ T cells from blood. The cell subset or site label for this specimen denotes: true naive CD4+ T cells. The receptors were sampled from a woman aged 25 to 39 with type 1 diabetes.

J is TRBJ2-1 and V is TRBV23-1, with 9 bases identical to TRBD1. TRBV23-1 is an ORF for which the function is uncertain. This CDR3 spans 15 amino acids. After removal of 4 bases from V and 9 bases from J, the junction contained 10 bases not matched to a gene. In DNA, the CDR3 is TGCGCCAGCAGTCCGAGGACAGGGGAAAGGAGTGAGCAGTTCTTC. It codes for CASSPRTGERSEQFF.

The J gene is TRBJ1-2, the V gene TRBV30; no reliable D call. CDR3 length: 12 amino acids. Germline lookup yields CDR1 GTSNPN and CDR2 SVGIG (reference sequence). Trimming shortened V by 4 bases and J by 7 bases, and 13 bases separated the two germline ends. CDR3 in amino acids: CAWTLAGGGYTF. The CDR3 coding sequence is TGTGCCTGGACGTTGGCAGGTGGTGGCTACACCTTC.

This clone was observed a few times. The chain joins TRBV7-3 to TRBJ1-1, with 7 bases aligning to TRBD1. Per germline, CDR1 SGHTA and CDR2 FQGTGA. V trimming: 8 bases; J trimming: 1 base; junction bases outside the gene matches: 7. The CDR3 runs to 14 residues. The CDR3 sequence: CASSIGQANTEAFF. In DNA, the CDR3 is TGTGCCAGCTCTATAGGACAGGCGAACACTGAAGCTTTCTTT.

This clone was found a few times. V gene TRBV30 combines with J gene TRBJ1-1; tentatively, D is TRBD1 (6 bases). Trimming removed 1 base at V and 7 bases at J, with 13 bases between. This CDR3 region has 13 residues. The germline CDR1 and CDR2 sequences are GTSNPN and SVGIG (reference sequence). CDR3 loop: CAWSDFQGHEAFF. In DNA, the CDR3 is TGTGCCTGGAGTGATTTTCAGGGGCATGAAGCTTTCTTT.

This chain links TRBV9 with TRBJ2-2; D not resolved. This CDR3 contains 14 residues. Germline lookup yields CDR1 SGDLS and CDR2 YYNGEE. The V end was cut by 3 bases, the J end by 7 bases, with 13 bases between. Written as DNA, the CDR3 is TGTGCCAGCAGCGGGCAGGTTTCTTACGGGGAGCTGTTTTTT. Protein sequence: CASSGQVSYGELFF. The full variable domain, rest sourced from reference TRBV9 and TRBJ2-2, is DSGVTQTPKHLITATGQRVTLRCSPRSGDLSVYWYQQSLDQGLQFLIQYYNGEERAKGNILERFSAQQFPDLHSELNLSSLELGDSALYFCASSGQVSYGELFFGEGSRLTVL.

CDR3 coding DNA: TGTGCCAGCAGCGCGTTTAACTGGGGGCCGAGTGGAAACACCATATATTTT. This sequence encodes CASSAFNWGPSGNTIYF. The V and J genes are TRBV7-9 and TRBJ1-3, with D perhaps TRBD1 (6 bases). The germline gives CDR1 SEHNR, CDR2 FQNEAQ (reference sequence). The CDR3 contains 17 residues. V was trimmed by 5 bases and J by 3 bases, leaving 20 bases between them. Combining the CDR3 with reference TRBV7-9 and TRBJ1-3 gives the whole variable domain DTGVSQNPRHKITKRGQNVTFRCDPISEHNRLYWYRQTLGQGPEFLTYFQNEAQLEKSRLLSDRFSAERPKGSFSTLEIQRTEQGDSAMYLCASSAFNWGPSGNTIYFGEGSWLTVV.

This sequence joins TRBV7-3 and TRBJ2-3; TRBD2 aligns across 15 bases. The CDR3 runs to 19 residues. With V trimmed by 4 bases and J by 0 bases, 8 bases remained unmatched. Germline V lookup: CDR1 SGHTA, CDR2 FQGTGA. In nucleotides, the CDR3 is TGTGCCAGCAGCTCCCCGGGGACTAGCGGGGGGACGAGCACAGATACGCAGTATTTT. Encoded protein: CASSSPGTSGGTSTDTQYF.

The table lists this clone with a few counts. The chain recombines TRBV15 with TRBJ2-7; D uncertain. Germline V lookup: CDR1 LNHNV, CDR2 YYDKDF (reference sequence). V was trimmed by 1 base and J by 3 bases, leaving 7 bases between them. This CDR3 is built from 13 residues. The CDR3: CATSRVRSYEQYF. CDR3 coding DNA: TGTGCCACCAGCAGAGTACGCAGCTACGAGCAGTACTTC. The whole variable domain, remainder taken from reference TRBV15 and TRBJ2-7, is DAMVIQNPRYQVTQFGKPVTLSCSQTLNHNVMYWYQQKSSQAPKLLFHYYDKDFNNEADTPDNFQSRRPNTSFCFLDIRSPGLGDTAMYLCATSRVRSYEQYFGPGTRLTVT.

This clone occurred a few times. The CDR3 sequence is CASSRDRDRTEAFF. Written as DNA, the CDR3 is TGTGCCAGTAGTCGCGACAGGGACCGAACTGAAGCTTTCTTT. The chain employs TRBV19 and TRBJ1-1; 7 bases agree with TRBD1. With 5 bases clipped from V and 5 bases from J, the junction kept 8 bases outside the gene matches. The CDR3 has 14 amino acids. CDR1 and CDR2 (germline): LNHDA, SQIVND (reference sequence).

The V and J genes are TRBV2 and TRBJ2-1; possibly TRBD2 for D (6 bases). The CDR3 contains 13 residues. Between the trimmed V and J ends, which lost 10 bases and 4 bases, there was a span of 14 bases. Germline loops: CDR1 SNHLY, CDR2 FYNNEI. This CDR3 reads CATKAGLYNEQFF. Here the CDR3 DNA reads TGTGCCACAAAAGCGGGCCTATACAATGAGCAGTTCTTC.

A single count supports this clone. The CDR3 sequence is CASSRSSGRSTYEQYF. In nucleotides, the CDR3 is TGCGCCAGCAGCCGGAGTAGCGGGAGATCAACCTACGAGCAGTACTTC. J is TRBJ2-7 and V is TRBV4-1; 9 bases align to TRBD2. Germline CDR1 reads MGHRA; CDR2 reads YSYEKL. The CDR3 consists of 16 residues. V shed 4 bases, J shed 2 bases, and the junction held 9 bases outside the gene matches.

The chain is built from TRBV7-9 and TRBJ2-7; a weak D match, TRBD1 (6 bases). V dropped 11 bases and J dropped 4 bases, with 21 bases sitting between them. This CDR3 is built from 14 residues. Germline-derived CDR1 and CDR2 are SEHNR and FQNEAQ (reference sequence). CDR3 region: CAGGSPGKSYEQYF. In nucleotides, the CDR3 is TGTGCCGGGGGCTCCCCAGGGAAATCTTACGAGCAGTACTTC.

The chain combines TRBV2 with TRBJ1-5; D is unresolved. V was clipped by 5 bases and J by 4 bases, with 12 bases between them. The CDR3 covers 14 residues. Germline V CDR1 and CDR2: SNHLY, FYNNEI. CDR3 nucleotide sequence: TGTGCCAGCAGTACCAGGCAAAGTAATCAGCCCCAGCATTTT. Protein product: CASSTRQSNQPQHF.

This clone was recorded a few times. The rearrangement uses TRBV15 and TRBJ1-5; TRBD1 might be the D (6 bases). The V gene's germline CDR1 is LNHNV and CDR2 YYDKDF (reference sequence). V lost 3 bases and J lost 3, with 12 bases in between. The CDR3 has 15 amino acids. The CDR3 here is CATSRGTGNNQPQHF. The CDR3 DNA reads TGTGCCACCAGCAGGGGAACAGGGAACAATCAGCCCCAGCATTTT. Full variable domain (rest looked up from reference TRBV15 and TRBJ1-5): DAMVIQNPRYQVTQFGKPVTLSCSQTLNHNVMYWYQQKSSQAPKLLFHYYDKDFNNEADTPDNFQSRRPNTSFCFLDIRSPGLGDTAMYLCATSRGTGNNQPQHFGDGTRLSIL.

The chain couples TRBV27 to TRBJ2-7; 8 bases are a match to TRBD2. V dropped 3 bases and J dropped 2; count of bases not matched to a gene: 3. The CDR3 consists of 14 residues. The V gene's germline CDR1 is MNHEY and CDR2 SMNVEV (reference sequence). The CDR3 protein is CASSLAGRAYEQYF. The CDR3 DNA sequence: TGTGCCAGCAGTTTGGCCGGGAGGGCCTACGAGCAGTACTTC.

This clone occurred a few times. The chain links TRBV25-1 to TRBJ2-3; D gene unclear. There are 14 residues in the CDR3. CDR1 and CDR2 (germline): MGHDK, SYGVNS. Deletions cut 3 bases from V and 3 bases from J, with 10 bases between. DNA of the CDR3: TGTGCCAGCAGTGATCGGGTGGTGACAGATACGCAGTATTTT. Translated, it gives CASSDRVVTDTQYF.

The chain is built from TRBV2 and TRBJ2-1, with a possible D match to TRBD2 (6 bases). V lost 5 bases to trimming and J lost 6 bases, with 11 bases between them. From germline, CDR1 is SNHLY and CDR2 FYNNEI. This CDR3 has 13 residues. DNA of the CDR3: TGTGCCAGCAGTCGGGACTCAATCAATGAGCAGTTCTTC. Its translation is CASSRDSINEQFF.